These 7 T cell receptor beta chains were sequenced from one sample in a study of blood T cell repertoires in COVID-19. Profiled with immunoSEQ multiplex PCR; TCRdb holds only in-frame clones, not every one. The data contain 250,000 to 300,000 clones, about 86% of them seen just once; the ten biggest clones take up 4.5% to 6.5%. Sequencing was carried out using peripheral blood. The receptor set was obtained from a man older than 75 with acute or convalescent COVID-19.

The chain joins TRBV6-6 to TRBJ1-4, with D possibly being TRBD1 (6 bases). Germline values: CDR1 MNHNY, CDR2 SVGAGI (reference sequence). The CDR3 is 15 residues long. V lost 4 bases to trimming and J lost 6 bases, with 15 bases between them. The CDR3 bases are TGTGCCAGCAGTTCGTACAGGGCGATTGATGAAAAACTGTTTTTT. Translating gives CASSSYRAIDEKLFF.

V is TRBV10-3 and J is TRBJ2-2; 13 bases agree with TRBD2. V gave up 0 bases and J gave up 5 bases; unmatched junction bases: 3. Germline CDR1 and CDR2: ENHRY and SYGVKD. The length of the CDR3 is 17 residues. The CDR3 sequence is CAISESGLAGATGELFF. The CDR3 DNA reads TGTGCCATCAGTGAGTCCGGACTAGCGGGAGCTACCGGGGAGCTGTTTTTT.

This chain links TRBV28 with TRBJ2-7, with TRBD1 matching 10 bases. CDR3 size: 13 residues. J was trimmed by 2 bases and V by 11 bases; bases with no gene match: 6. Germline-derived CDR1 and CDR2 are MDHEN and SYDVKM. The CDR3 loop is CAGRDRGTYEQYF. The CDR3 region has the DNA TGTGCCGGCCGGGACAGGGGAACCTACGAGCAGTACTTC.

This chain links TRBV28 with TRBJ1-6, with D possibly being TRBD1 (5 bases). Germline lookup yields CDR1 MDHEN and CDR2 SYDVKM. Deletions cut 6 bases from V and 9 bases from J, with 18 bases between. This CDR3 region has 15 residues. The CDR3 loop is CASRLPVGEGSPLHF. The CDR3 nucleotides are TGTGCCAGCAGACTCCCCGTGGGGGAGGGTTCACCCCTCCACTTT.

The chain employs TRBV3-1 (or the pseudogene TRBV3-2) and TRBJ1-2, with D perhaps TRBD1 (5 bases). The CDR3 spans 14 residues. The germline V gene encodes CDR1 LGHDT and CDR2 YNNKEL (reference sequence). The V gene lost 1 base and the J gene lost 4 bases, with 10 bases spanning the gap. The CDR3 reads CASSQGRAGYGYTF. The CDR3 bases are TGTGCCAGCAGCCAAGGCAGGGCAGGCTATGGCTACACCTTC.

The rearrangement joins TRBV3-1 (or the pseudogene TRBV3-2) to TRBJ2-3, with 14 bases that match TRBD2. CDR3 length equals 17 residues. J gave up 3 bases and V 4 bases, and 6 bases lay outside the gene matches. Germline-derived CDR1 and CDR2 are LGHDT and YNNKEL (reference sequence). CDR3 DNA sequence: TGTGCCAGCAGCCTTGGGACTAGCGGGAGTTGGACAGATACGCAGTATTTT. Amino acids: CASSLGTSGSWTDTQYF.

This chain uses TRBV28 with TRBJ1-2, with D perhaps TRBD1 (5 bases). The CDR3 is made up of 12 amino acids. In germline, CDR1 is MDHEN, CDR2 SYDVKM. The V and J ends lost 8 bases and 7 bases respectively, with 14 bases between them. The chain's CDR3 is CASLGPGAGYTF. The CDR3 DNA reads as TGTGCCAGCCTGGGCCCTGGGGCTGGCTACACCTTC.